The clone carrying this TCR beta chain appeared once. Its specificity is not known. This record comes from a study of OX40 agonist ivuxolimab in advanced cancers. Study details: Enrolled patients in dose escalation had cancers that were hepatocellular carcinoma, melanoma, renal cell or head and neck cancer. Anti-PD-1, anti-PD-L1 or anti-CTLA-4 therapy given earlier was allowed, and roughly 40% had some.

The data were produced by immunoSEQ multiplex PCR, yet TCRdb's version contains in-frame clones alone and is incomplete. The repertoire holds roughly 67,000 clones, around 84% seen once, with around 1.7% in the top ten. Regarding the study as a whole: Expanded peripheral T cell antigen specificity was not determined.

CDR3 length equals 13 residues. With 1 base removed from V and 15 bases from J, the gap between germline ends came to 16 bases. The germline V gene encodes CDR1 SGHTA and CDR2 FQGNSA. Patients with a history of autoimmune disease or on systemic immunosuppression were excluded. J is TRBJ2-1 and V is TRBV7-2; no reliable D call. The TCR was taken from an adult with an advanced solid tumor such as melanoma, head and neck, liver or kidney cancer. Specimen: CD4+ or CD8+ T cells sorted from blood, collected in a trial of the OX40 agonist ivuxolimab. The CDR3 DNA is TGTGCCAGCAGCTTAGAGGAGCTGGCCCCTGGGTTCTTC. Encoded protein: CASSLEELAPGFF.